The sequence of this T cell receptor beta chain was determined in a study of post-analysis software for immune sequencing data. Study summary: Relapsing-remitting, secondary progressive and progressive-relapsing forms of multiple sclerosis all featured among disease courses. Study observations and caveats: Included in a set of five TRBV segments more frequent in patients than controls were TRBV5-6, TRBV5-1 and TRBV20-1. The study found significantly lower normalized Chao1 diversity in multiple sclerosis patients than in controls. The F measure placed samples prepared in the same batch into strongly shared clusters.

Germline loops: CDR1 GTSNPN, CDR2 SVGIG (reference sequence). This CDR3 has 12 amino acids. Remarks on this clonotype: Its antigen is as yet unknown.

Unique-molecular-identifier-tagged TCR beta cDNA libraries were used. With about 0.95 to 10 million T cells as the source, a few hundred thousand cDNA molecules resulted. A single record per CDR3 protein comes from TCRdb applying MiXCR to the PCR reads. Among roughly 200,000 distinct CDR3 sequences listed, 25% to 30% were seen once. Sequencing used blood. The V and J genes are TRBV30 and TRBJ2-5; D is undetermined. Judging by the DNA end, TRBJ2-7 fits better; the J call may be wrong. This receptor was identified in a girl aged 2-17 years with multiple sclerosis. CDR3 DNA sequence: TGTGCCTGGAGGGTTTCTAACCACGAGCAGTACTTC. It encodes CAWRVSNHEQYF.